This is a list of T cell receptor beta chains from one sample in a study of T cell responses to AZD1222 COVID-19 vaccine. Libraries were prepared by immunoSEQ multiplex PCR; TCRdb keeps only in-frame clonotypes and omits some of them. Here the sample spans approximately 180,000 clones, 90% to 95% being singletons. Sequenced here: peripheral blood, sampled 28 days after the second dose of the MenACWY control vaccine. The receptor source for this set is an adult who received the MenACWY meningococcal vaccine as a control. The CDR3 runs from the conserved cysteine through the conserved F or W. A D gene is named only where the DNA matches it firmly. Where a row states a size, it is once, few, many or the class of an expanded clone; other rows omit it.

TGTGCCAGAAGCCCCCGGGACAGAGACAATGAGCAGTTCTTC | CARSPRDRDNEQFF | 14 | TRBJ2-1 | - | TRBV5-3 | TRBD1
TGTGCCAGCAGCACACCGGGGAGCGGAAACACCATATATTTT | CASSTPGSGNTIYF | 14 | TRBJ1-3 | - | TRBV6-5 | -
TGTGCCAGCAGCTCCCGGGAGAGCACAGATACGCAGTATTTT | CASSSRESTDTQYF | 14 | TRBJ2-3 | - | TRBV7-6 | -
TGTGCCAGCAGTCTGGGACAGGGGAACTATGGCTACACCTTC | CASSLGQGNYGYTF | 14 | TRBJ1-2 | - | TRBV27 | TRBD1
TGTGCCAGCAGCGTACCCACCGGGACAGGTACTGAAGCTTTCTTT | CASSVPTGTGTEAFF | 15 | TRBJ1-1 | - | TRBV3-1/TRBV3-2 | TRBD1
TGTGCCACCAGGAGGGGGGGCGGTAAGGGTAGGGATCAGCCCCAGCATTTT | CATRRGGGKGRDQPQHF | 17 | TRBJ1-5 | once | TRBV15 | -
TGTGCCAGCAGTTTACAGGGGGCGGTAAGCACAGATACGCAGTATTTT | CASSLQGAVSTDTQYF | 16 | TRBJ2-3 | - | TRBV27 | TRBD1
TGTGCCAGCAGCTTTCTGCAAGCTGTTCCGTTCTTC | CASSFLQAVPFF | 12 | TRBJ2-1 | - | TRBV11-2 | -
TGTGCCAGCAGCCTATCGGACAGGGGGAACTATGGCTACACCTTC | CASSLSDRGNYGYTF | 15 | TRBJ1-2 | - | TRBV7-9 | TRBD1
TGTGCCAGCAGTTTGGGTCCAGAAGGCTACACCTTC | CASSLGPEGYTF | 12 | TRBJ1-2 | - | TRBV6-5 | -
TGTGCCAGCAGTGAAGCGCCAAGGGGGGACACTGAAGCTTTCTTT | CASSEAPRGDTEAFF | 15 | TRBJ1-1 | - | TRBV2 | -
TGTGCCAGCAGCTTAGAGGGGACACCACCCCTCCACTTT | CASSLEGTPPLHF | 13 | TRBJ1-6 | - | TRBV11-2 | -
TGTGCCAGCAGCGGGACCCAGGGATTCACTAATGAAAAACTGTTTTTT | CASSGTQGFTNEKLFF | 16 | TRBJ1-4 | - | TRBV7-9 | -
TGTGCCAGCAGTGAAGCCCTGACAGGGCTAGCCTTTGAAAAACTGTTTTTT | CASSEALTGLAFEKLFF | 17 | TRBJ1-4 | - | TRBV6-1 | TRBD1
TGCGCCAGCAGCTTCGGAGGGGGCATGAACACTGAAGCTTTCTTT | CASSFGGGMNTEAFF | 15 | TRBJ1-1 | - | TRBV5-1 | TRBD1
TGCGCCAGCAGCTTGTTGGGGGGGACTTTAGCAGATACGCAGTATTTT | CASSLLGGTLADTQYF | 16 | TRBJ2-3 | once | TRBV5-1 | TRBD2
TGTGCCATCAGTGGTGAGCCGGTGGGGACCAATGAGCAGTTCTTC | CAISGEPVGTNEQFF | 15 | TRBJ2-1 | - | TRBV10-3 | -
TGTGCCAGCAGTGCCGGGACAGGGAGAGGCTACACCTTC | CASSAGTGRGYTF | 13 | TRBJ1-2 | - | TRBV3-1/TRBV3-2 | TRBD1
TGTGCCATCACCCCTACAGGGCCCTCCTCTTATGGCTACACCTTC | CAITPTGPSSYGYTF | 15 | TRBJ1-2 | - | TRBV10-3 | -
TGTGCCAGTACCTTTCAGGGGTACTCCTATGGCTACACCTTC | CASTFQGYSYGYTF | 14 | TRBJ1-2 | - | TRBV19 | -
TGTGCCAGTACCCCGTCAGGGACAGTCTATGGCTACACCTTC | CASTPSGTVYGYTF | 14 | TRBJ1-2 | - | TRBV19 | TRBD1
TGTGCCAGCAGTTCCCCCAGCAGCTCTGGAAACACCATATATTTT | CASSSPSSSGNTIYF | 15 | TRBJ1-3 | - | TRBV6-5 | -
TGTGCCAGCAGCGGTAGCGGTCCTTACTACGAGCAGTACTTC | CASSGSGPYYEQYF | 14 | TRBJ2-7 | - | TRBV9 | -
TGTGCCAGCTCACCACCCTCCCGGAACACTGAAGCTTTCTTT | CASSPPSRNTEAFF | 14 | TRBJ1-1 | - | TRBV18 | -
TGTGCCAGCAGCCAAGCTGGGGGCGAGCAGTACTTC | CASSQAGGEQYF | 12 | TRBJ2-7 | - | TRBV3-1/TRBV3-2 | -
TGCGCCAGCAGCCAAGATCGACGGACTACAAGCACAGATACGCAGTATTTT | CASSQDRRTTSTDTQYF | 17 | TRBJ2-3 | - | TRBV4-3 | -
TGTGCCAGTAGTCCTACGGACAGGGGTGTTCGTCAGCCCCAGCATTTT | CASSPTDRGVRQPQHF | 16 | TRBJ1-5 | - | TRBV19 | TRBD1
TGTGCCAGCAGCTTGGACAGGGTCTCTGGAAACACCATATATTTT | CASSLDRVSGNTIYF | 15 | TRBJ1-3 | - | TRBV5-5 | -
TGTGCCAGCAGCTTAGCGGGACACATCTCTGGAAACACCATATATTTT | CASSLAGHISGNTIYF | 16 | TRBJ1-3 | - | TRBV7-2 | -
TGTGCCAGCAGTTTAGCCACAGGAGGATGGGGCAACATTCAGTACTTC | CASSLATGGWGNIQYF | 16 | TRBJ2-4 | - | TRBV28 | -
TGTGCCAGCAGCTTGCTCGGGACGTTAACGGACACCATATATTTT | CASSLLGTLTDTIYF | 15 | TRBJ1-3 | - | TRBV7-2 | -
TGTGCCAGCAGTCCGACAGGGGGCTCTGGGGCCAACGTCCTGACTTTC | CASSPTGGSGANVLTF | 16 | TRBJ2-6 | - | TRBV6-4 | TRBD1
TGCGCCAGCAGCGCGACAGTTCGAAGCCGAGAGACCCAGTACTTC | CASSATVRSRETQYF | 15 | TRBJ2-5 | - | TRBV5-1 | -
TGTGCCAGCAGCTTGAGGCAGGGGGAATGGTGGGGCTACACCTTC | CASSLRQGEWWGYTF | 15 | TRBJ1-2 | - | TRBV5-5 | TRBD1
TGTGCCAGTAGTGCGGGGACAGCACCAACTAATGAAAAACTGTTTTTT | CASSAGTAPTNEKLFF | 16 | TRBJ1-4 | - | TRBV19 | TRBD1
TGTGCCAGCAGTTCTTTACTAGCGGGGGAGCAAGAGACCCAGTACTTC | CASSSLLAGEQETQYF | 16 | TRBJ2-5 | - | TRBV6-2/TRBV6-3 | TRBD2
TGTGCCAGCACCGGGACAGGGGGAAATTCACCCCTCCACTTT | CASTGTGGNSPLHF | 14 | TRBJ1-6 | - | TRBV6-5 | TRBD1
TGTGCCAGCAGCCAGCACTTTGTTCGCCAGACGAACTATGGCTACACCTTC | CASSQHFVRQTNYGYTF | 17 | TRBJ1-2 | few | TRBV3-1/TRBV3-2 | -
TGCGCCAGCATCGGAAGTGCATCTAGTAACTATGGCTACACCTTC | CASIGSASSNYGYTF | 15 | TRBJ1-2 | once | TRBV5-1 | -